Listed below are T cell receptor beta chains from one sample, sequenced in a study of cytomegalovirus exposure and HLA in healthy donors. The protocol was immunoSEQ multiplex PCR, while the TCRdb copy is restricted to in-frame clones and leaves out a portion. Among approximately 150,000 clones, about 71% were seen once, and the ten largest hold less than 1.5%. The specimen sequenced was PBMCs. The receptors originated from a man aged 50 to 59 in good health and CMV-seronegative. Both conserved end residues are part of each CDR3. A D gene is named only where the DNA matches it firmly. Rows may omit the clone size; those that give it use once, few, many or a size class.

size | length | D | J | V | DNA | CDR3
few | 14 | . | TRBJ1-3 | TRBV7-2 | TGTGCCAGCAGCTTAGGGAGCTCTGGAAACACCATATATTTT | CASSLGSSGNTIYF
few | 13 | TRBD1 | TRBJ2-7 | TRBV7-2 | TGTGCCAGCAGCGTGAACAGGGGGTACGAGCAGTACTTC | CASSVNRGYEQYF
many | 13 | . | TRBJ1-6 | TRBV27 | TGTGCCAGCAGTGGAGGGGCAGGTTCACCCCTCCACTTT | CASSGGAGSPLHF
few | 13 | . | TRBJ2-1 | TRBV2 | TGTGCCAGCACCCGGGGGACGAGCAATGAGCAGTTCTTC | CASTRGTSNEQFF
. | 15 | . | TRBJ1-3 | TRBV7-2 | TGTGCCAGCAGCCCCCAGGGATACTCTGGAAACACCATATATTTT | CASSPQGYSGNTIYF
. | 14 | . | TRBJ1-4 | TRBV6-5 | TGTGCCAGCAGTACGACAGTAGCTAATGAAAAACTGTTTTTT | CASSTTVANEKLFF
. | 14 | . | TRBJ1-5 | TRBV5-1 | TGCGCCAGCAGGCTGAGCTATAGCAATCAGCCCCAGCATTTT | CASRLSYSNQPQHF
. | 16 | TRBD2 | TRBJ2-1 | TRBV6-4 | TGTGCCAGCAGTTCACGACTAGCGGATTCCTACAATGAGCAGTTCTTC | CASSSRLADSYNEQFF
few | 15 | TRBD1 | TRBJ1-3 | TRBV18 | TGTGCCAGCTCACCAGGGACAGAATCTGGAAACACCATATATTTT | CASSPGTESGNTIYF
. | 15 | TRBD1 | TRBJ2-7 | TRBV6-6 | TGTGCCAGCAGACTTTCCGGGACAGGACACTACGAGCAGTACTTC | CASRLSGTGHYEQYF
. | 14 | TRBD1 | TRBJ2-3 | TRBV6-1 | TGTGCCAGCATGAGAGACAGGGGGACAGATACGCAGTATTTT | CASMRDRGTDTQYF
. | 12 | . | TRBJ2-3 | TRBV7-2 | TGTGCCAGCCGGAGGGACACAGATACGCAGTATTTT | CASRRDTDTQYF
. | 19 | TRBD2 | TRBJ2-1 | TRBV7-9 | TGTGCCAGCAGCTTAGGACTAGCGGGGACACCACGAGGAGGAAATGAGCAGTTCTTC | CASSLGLAGTPRGGNEQFF
once | 16 | TRBD2 | TRBJ2-3 | TRBV7-2 | TGTGCCAGCAGCGGCCGGACTAGCCGGCGGACAGATACGCAGTATTTT | CASSGRTSRRTDTQYF
few | 15 | TRBD2 | TRBJ2-7 | TRBV6-5 | TGTGCCAGCAGCTCGAGCGGGGCAGGGCTCTACGAGCAGTACTTC | CASSSSGAGLYEQYF
. | 14 | TRBD1 | TRBJ2-6 | TRBV28 | TGTGCCACCCGGGACAGGGCTGGGGCCAACGTCCTGACTTTC | CATRDRAGANVLTF
. | 14 | . | TRBJ2-2 | TRBV7-8 | TGTGCCAGCAGCTTATCGGGTTCCACCGGGGAGCTGTTTTTT | CASSLSGSTGELFF
. | 11 | . | TRBJ2-3 | TRBV10-1 | TGCGCCAGCAGTGGGCTAGATACGCAGTATTTT | CASSGLDTQYF
. | 17 | TRBD2 | TRBJ2-5 | TRBV7-9 | TGTGCCAGCAGCCCGAGGACTAGCGGGGGACTCCAAGAGACCCAGTACTTC | CASSPRTSGGLQETQYF
. | 16 | . | TRBJ1-2 | TRBV27 | TGTGCCAGCAGCTCATATAGGGGGGGGTCTAACTATGGCTACACCTTC | CASSSYRGGSNYGYTF
few | 14 | . | TRBJ2-6 | TRBV6-6 | TGTGCCAGCAGCTCGACATCTGGGGCCAACGTCCTGACTTTC | CASSSTSGANVLTF
. | 14 | TRBD1 | TRBJ1-6 | TRBV7-6 | TGTGCCAGCAGCATAGACAGGGGCGATTCACCCCTCCACTTT | CASSIDRGDSPLHF
. | 13 | . | TRBJ1-6 | TRBV15 | TGTGCCACCAGCAGAGAACGCGGGGCACCCCTCCACTTT | CATSRERGAPLHF
once | 15 | TRBD2 | TRBJ2-3 | TRBV5-4 | TGTGCCAGCAGCGGTACTAGCGGGGGGATAGATACGCAGTATTTT | CASSGTSGGIDTQYF
few | 17 | TRBD2 | TRBJ2-3 | TRBV19 | TGTGCCAGTAGTACCCGAGGAATAGCGGGGACCACAGATACGCAGTATTTT | CASSTRGIAGTTDTQYF
few | 15 | . | TRBJ2-1 | TRBV5-8 | TGTGCCAGCAGCTTGGGACAGTACTCTTACAATGAGCAGTTCTTC | CASSLGQYSYNEQFF
. | 18 | TRBD1 | TRBJ2-2 | TRBV14 | TGTGCCAGCAGCCAAGATGGATGGGGACAGAGAAACACCGGGGAGCTGTTTTTT | CASSQDGWGQRNTGELFF
once | 15 | TRBD1 | TRBJ1-6 | TRBV2 | TGTGCCAGCAGACAAGGACAGGGGGGAAATTCACCCCTCCACTTT | CASRQGQGGNSPLHF
. | 14 | . | TRBJ2-7 | TRBV5-6 | TGTGCCAGCAGCGCGGACAGTGCGCTCTACGAGCAGTACTTC | CASSADSALYEQYF
. | 17 | TRBD1 | TRBJ2-2 | TRBV4-3 | TGCGCCAGCAGCCTCTATGGACAGGGGGCAAACACCGGGGAGCTGTTTTTT | CASSLYGQGANTGELFF
. | 15 | . | TRBJ2-7 | TRBV28 | TGTGCCAGCAGTTTATGGGGGGGTAAGTCCTACGAGCAGTACTTC | CASSLWGGKSYEQYF
. | 15 | . | TRBJ1-4 | TRBV7-9 | TGTGCCAGCAGCTTGGGCAGGGAGGGACCTGAAAAACTGTTTTTT | CASSLGREGPEKLFF
. | 17 | TRBD2 | TRBJ2-5 | TRBV18 | TGTGCCAGCTCACCACCGGCGGGGGGCCCGTACCAAGAGACCCAGTACTTC | CASSPPAGGPYQETQYF
once | 14 | TRBD1 | TRBJ2-7 | TRBV5-4 | TGTGCCAGCAGCTTCGGGACAGCGCATTACGAGCAGTACTTC | CASSFGTAHYEQYF
. | 17 | TRBD2 | TRBJ2-1 | TRBV4-2 | TGTGCCAGCAGCCAAGATGGGACGGGGGGGCTTTACAATGAGCAGTTCTTC | CASSQDGTGGLYNEQFF
. | 15 | TRBD1 | TRBJ1-5 | TRBV15 | TGTGCCACCAGCAGAGACGACAGGGACAATCAGCCCCAGCATTTT | CATSRDDRDNQPQHF
. | 13 | TRBD1 | TRBJ1-1 | TRBV7-3 | TGTGCCAGCAGCATGCAGACAGGGTCTGAAGCTTTCTTT | CASSMQTGSEAFF
. | 14 | . | TRBJ1-5 | TRBV2 | TGTGCCAGCAGTGAAGTACAGGACAATCAGCCCCAGCATTTT | CASSEVQDNQPQHF
. | 14 | . | TRBJ1-1 | TRBV7-9 | TGTGCCAGCAGCTTAGGGCAGGGGAACACTGAAGCTTTCTTT | CASSLGQGNTEAFF
. | 14 | . | TRBJ1-4 | TRBV5-1 | TGCGCCAGCAGCTTGGTTCGGGGGAGTGAAAAACTGTTTTTT | CASSLVRGSEKLFF
. | 13 | . | TRBJ2-7 | TRBV9 | TGTGCCAGCAGCCCCGGGGGCTCCTACGAGCAGTACTTC | CASSPGGSYEQYF
. | 12 | . | TRBJ2-5 | TRBV28 | TGTGCCAGCAGCCGCGGGGTGGAGACCCAGTACTTC | CASSRGVETQYF
few | 12 | . | TRBJ2-5 | TRBV10-3 | TGTGCCATCAGTGAGTCTCCGGAGACCCAGTACTTC | CAISESPETQYF
. | 14 | . | TRBJ2-7 | TRBV7-9 | TGTGCCAGCAGCGCCCAGGGAAAGAGCTACGAGCAGTACTTC | CASSAQGKSYEQYF
. | 17 | TRBD2 | TRBJ2-3 | TRBV27 | TGTGCCAGCAGTTTAGGACCTAGCGGGGGGCCGTCAGATACGCAGTATTTT | CASSLGPSGGPSDTQYF
. | 14 | TRBD1 | TRBJ1-2 | TRBV2 | TGTGCCAGCCGACCGGGACAGGGCTCACATGGCTACACCTTC | CASRPGQGSHGYTF
. | 15 | . | TRBJ1-1 | TRBV25-1 | TGTGCCAGCACCCATCTGGGGGGTTCGAACACTGAAGCTTTCTTT | CASTHLGGSNTEAFF